Listed below are T cell receptor beta chains from one sample, sequenced in a study of T cells in narcolepsy. Generated by immunoSEQ multiplex PCR, the TCRdb table keeps only in-frame clones and is missing some. The table shows tens of thousands of clones, with roughly 80% occurring only once. Sequenced material: memory (CD45RA-) CD4+ T cells from blood. The receptors come from a human donor in good health. Each CDR3 is given with its conserved first and last residue. A D gene is named only where the DNA matches it firmly. Clone size is shown for a subset of rows, as once, few, many or a class of expanded clone.

cdr3_nt cdr3_aa v_call clone_size j_call d_call
TGTGCCAGCAGTTTTGTAGGGGAGACCCAGTACTTC CASSFVGETQYF TRBV27 - TRBJ2-5 -
TGTGCCAGTTGTACGCCCACCGGGGAGCTGTTTTTT CASCTPTGELFF TRBV28 - TRBJ2-2 -
TGTGCCAGCAGCCTATTCCGGACAGGCGATGGCTACACCTTC CASSLFRTGDGYTF TRBV7-9 - TRBJ1-2 TRBD1
TGTGCCAGCACCGCACCGACAGGAATAGGGCACACTGAAGCTTTCTTT CASTAPTGIGHTEAFF TRBV5-6 - TRBJ1-1 -
TGTGCCAGCAGCCGGGACAGGGGACTCTACGAGCAGTACTTC CASSRDRGLYEQYF TRBV6-5 - TRBJ2-7 TRBD1
TGTGCCAGCAGCCGAGGACAGGGGGCTCTTAGTGAGCAGTTCTTC CASSRGQGALSEQFF TRBV14 - TRBJ2-1 TRBD1
TGTGCCACCAGCAGAGCTGGCGGGGGCTCTGAAAAACTGTTTTTT CATSRAGGGSEKLFF TRBV15 - TRBJ1-4 -
TGTGCCATCAGTGATAGGAGCGGGGGGGCGGTTCTCAATGAGCAGTTCTTC CAISDRSGGAVLNEQFF TRBV10-3 - TRBJ2-1 TRBD2
TGCGCCAGCAGCCAGAAGGACAGGAGATGCCAAGAGACCCAGTACTTC CASSQKDRRCQETQYF TRBV4-3 - TRBJ2-5 TRBD1
TGTGCCAGCAGCCAAGAGCCCCCCTGGGGCGAGCAGTACTTC CASSQEPPWGEQYF TRBV7-2 - TRBJ2-7 -
TGTGCCAGCAGCCCGGCAAGGGACAGGGTGGCGGAAAAACTGTTTTTT CASSPARDRVAEKLFF TRBV5-6 - TRBJ1-4 TRBD1
TGTGCCAGCAGCTTTGGGACTAGCGAGTCGGAGACCCAGTACTTC CASSFGTSESETQYF TRBV11-2 - TRBJ2-5 TRBD2
TGTGCCAGCAGTGTGAACAGGGCCCTTGATGAAAAACTGTTTTTT CASSVNRALDEKLFF TRBV6-1 once TRBJ1-4 -
TGTGCCAGCAGTCTACAGGGTTATGGGGCCAACGTCCTGACTTTC CASSLQGYGANVLTF TRBV28 - TRBJ2-6 -
TGCGCCAGCAGTGTTGATCGTCACACTGAAGCTTTCTTT CASSVDRHTEAFF TRBV4-3 - TRBJ1-1 -